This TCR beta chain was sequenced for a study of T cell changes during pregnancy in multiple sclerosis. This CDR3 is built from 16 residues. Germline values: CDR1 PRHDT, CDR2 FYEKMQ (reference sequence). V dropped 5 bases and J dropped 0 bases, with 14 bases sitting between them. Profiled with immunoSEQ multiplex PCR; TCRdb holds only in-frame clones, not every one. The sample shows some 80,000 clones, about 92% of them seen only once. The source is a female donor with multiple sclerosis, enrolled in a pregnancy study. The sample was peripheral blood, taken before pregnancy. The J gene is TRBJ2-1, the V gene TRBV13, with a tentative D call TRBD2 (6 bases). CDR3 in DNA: TGTGCCAGCAGCGCGTTGGAGGGGAGCTCCTACAATGAGCAGTTCTTC. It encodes CASSALEGSSYNEQFF.